Each of the 8 T cell receptor beta chains below was sequenced from the same sample in a study of T cells in tuberculosis (dated by TCRdb to 2016 to 2018). The library relied on the immunoSEQ multiplex PCR assay. TCRdb holds this immuneACCESS table with in-frame rearrangements only. Some clones are missing; in checked studies, unresolved V genes explain under half, and the rest has no known cause. This sample has 35,000 to 55,000 clones in its table, and roughly 94% of those were observed once. Of the sample, about 2% is held by the ten largest clones. The sequenced sample was PBMCs. The receptors originated from a donor aged 10-29 years with latent tuberculosis or without tuberculosis infection. Some clones in this sample may be carry-over from other donors' samples.

This clone was seen only once. V usage is TRBV9 and J usage is TRBJ1-2; D may be TRBD1 (6 bases). Germline lookup yields CDR1 SGDLS and CDR2 YYNGEE. With 0 bases removed from V and 4 bases from J, the gap between germline ends came to 13 bases. This CDR3 is 15 amino acids long. The CDR3 DNA reads as TGTGCCAGCAGCGTAGTAGGCAGGGGATCCTATGGCTACACCTTC. It is translated as CASSVVGRGSYGYTF.

V is TRBV29-1 and J is TRBJ2-1; 12 bases fit TRBD2. The germline gives CDR1 SQVTM, CDR2 ANQGSEA. V dropped 5 bases and J dropped 13; count of bases not matched to a gene: 12. The CDR3 contains 14 residues. The CDR3 loop reads CSVLTRTSGEVQFF. CDR3 sequence (DNA): TGCAGCGTTCTTACCCGGACTAGCGGGGAAGTACAGTTCTTC.

This clone was detected only a few times. The genes are TRBV7-2 and TRBJ1-2; D ambiguous. The CDR3 contains 13 residues. V lost 5 bases and J 2 bases, leaving 9 bases between the germline ends. Looked up from germline, CDR1 is SGHTA and CDR2 is FQGNSA. CDR3 bases: TGTGCCAGCAGCGTAACAGACAACTATGGCTACACCTTC. Its translation is CASSVTDNYGYTF. The complete variable domain, with remaining parts taken from reference TRBV7-2 and TRBJ1-2, reads GAGVSQSPSNKVTEKGKDVELRCDPISGHTALYWYRQSLGQGLEFLIYFQGNSAPDKSGLPSDRFSAERTGGSVSTLTIQRTQQEDSAVYLCASSVTDNYGYTFGSGTRLTVV.

The chain has TRBV18 and TRBJ2-5, with D perhaps matching TRBD2 (5 bases). Germline CDR1 KGHSH, CDR2 LQKENI. Trimming left V 5 bases short and J 5 bases short, with 9 bases between. This CDR3 has 12 amino acids. This CDR3 reads CASSLERETQYF. The CDR3 DNA reads TGTGCCAGCTCATTGGAGCGGGAGACCCAGTACTTC. The full variable domain, its missing parts supplied by reference TRBV18 and TRBJ2-5, is NAGVMQNPRHLVRRRGQEARLRCSPMKGHSHVYWYRQLPEEGLKFMVYLQKENIIDESGMPKERFSAEFPKEGPSILRIQQVVRGDSAAYFCASSLERETQYFGPGTRLLVL.

The chain joins TRBV4-1 to TRBJ2-7; a weak D match, TRBD1 (6 bases). Per the germline V gene, CDR1 is MGHRA and CDR2 is YSYEKL. The V and J ends lost 3 bases and 2 bases respectively, with 14 bases between them. The length of the CDR3 is 15 residues. CDR3 bases: TGCGCCAGCAGCCATGGACAGATCCGACCCTACGAGCAGTACTTC. Translating it yields CASSHGQIRPYEQYF.

The V gene is TRBV28, the J gene TRBJ2-1; maybe TRBD1 (5 bases). The CDR3 sequence is 11 residues long. Germline loops: CDR1 MDHEN, CDR2 SYDVKM. Trimming took off 5 bases at V and 8 bases at J, with 7 bases between the two ends. CDR3 bases: TGTGCCAGCAGTCCCAGGGATGAGCAGTTCTTC. Amino acids: CASSPRDEQFF.

The J gene is TRBJ2-5, the V gene TRBV7-9, with D uncertain. CDR1 is SEHNR, CDR2 FQNEAQ, per germline (reference sequence). Trimming left V 2 bases short and J 5 bases short, with 6 bases between. The CDR3 has 12 amino acids. The CDR3 loop reads CASSLFRETQYF. The CDR3 nucleotides read TGTGCCAGCAGCTTATTCCGGGAGACCCAGTACTTC.

CDR3 loop: CASRWDSSTDTQYF. Here the CDR3 DNA reads TGTGCCAGTAGGTGGGACAGCAGCACAGATACGCAGTATTTT. The chain combines TRBV19 with TRBJ2-3; 7 nucleotides align to TRBD1. This CDR3 is built from 14 residues. V trimming: 6 bases; J trimming: 0 bases; junction bases outside the gene matches: 3. Germline-derived CDR1 and CDR2 are LNHDA and SQIVND (reference sequence).